The rows below give T cell receptor beta chains drawn from one sample of a study of blood T cell repertoires in COVID-19. Libraries were prepared by immunoSEQ multiplex PCR; TCRdb keeps only in-frame clonotypes and omits some of them. The table includes 150,000 to 200,000 clones, approximately 88% detected once. The source material was PBMCs or T cells enriched from blood (not recorded which). The receptors derive from a woman between 50 and 59 years old who had recovered from COVID-19. CDR3s include the opening cysteine and the closing phenylalanine or tryptophan. Each record gives: V gene, clone size, J gene, D gene, CDR3 protein, CDR3 DNA. The D gene is left open where the match is weak. Clone size appears in some rows only: once, few, many, or a class for an expanded clone.

TRBV3-1/TRBV3-2	once	TRBJ2-2	-	CASSQAGGTTGELFF	TGTGCCAGCAGCCAAGCGGGGGGCACCACCGGGGAGCTGTTTTTT
TRBV5-1	-	TRBJ1-1	TRBD1	CASSPTGDPNTEAFF	TGCGCCAGCAGCCCAACAGGGGACCCAAACACTGAAGCTTTCTTT
TRBV7-6	few	TRBJ2-5	TRBD2	CASSSASGGMTTQYF	TGTGCCAGCAGCTCGGCGAGCGGGGGGATGACGACCCAGTACTTC
TRBV9	-	TRBJ2-1	-	CASSAGGYDNEQFF	TGTGCCAGCAGCGCAGGGGGGTACGACAATGAGCAGTTCTTC
TRBV4-2	-	TRBJ2-1	TRBD1	CASSPLLGQGARNEQFF	TGTGCCAGCAGCCCCCTCCTGGGACAGGGGGCGCGAAATGAGCAGTTCTTC
TRBV6-5	-	TRBJ2-1	TRBD2	CASSYGSGGYNEQFF	TGTGCCAGCAGTTACGGTAGCGGGGGGTACAATGAGCAGTTCTTC
TRBV11-3	-	TRBJ1-5	-	CASSLNSGQPQHF	TGTGCCAGCAGCTTAAATTCGGGACAGCCCCAGCATTTT
TRBV3-1/TRBV3-2	-	TRBJ2-5	TRBD2	CASSPGLAGLWETQYF	TGTGCCAGCAGCCCGGGACTAGCGGGGCTGTGGGAGACCCAGTACTTC
TRBV19	-	TRBJ1-3	TRBD1	CATERPGTGTSGNTIYF	TGTGCCACCGAACGACCTGGGACAGGGACTTCTGGAAACACCATATATTTT
TRBV10-3	-	TRBJ2-3	-	CATRGGVGTDTQYF	TGTGCCACCCGTGGCGGGGTTGGAACAGATACGCAGTATTTT
TRBV19	-	TRBJ1-1	-	CASSVQGGTEAFF	TGTGCCAGTAGTGTGCAAGGGGGCACTGAAGCTTTCTTT
TRBV7-9	-	TRBJ2-1	-	CASSLSINEQFF	TGTGCCAGCAGCTTATCCATCAATGAGCAGTTCTTC
TRBV7-2	-	TRBJ1-1	TRBD1	CASSGGDRGHTEAFF	TGTGCCAGCAGCGGCGGGGACAGGGGGCACACTGAAGCTTTCTTT
TRBV4-3	-	TRBJ2-1	-	CASSQDIALNEQFF	TGCGCCAGCAGCCAAGACATAGCTTTGAATGAGCAGTTCTTC
TRBV27	-	TRBJ1-5	TRBD1	CASSHTGGAYSNQPQHF	TGTGCCAGCAGTCACACAGGGGGCGCCTATAGCAATCAGCCCCAGCATTTT
TRBV5-5	-	TRBJ1-4	-	CASSASGTWDEKLFF	TGTGCCAGCAGCGCATCAGGGACATGGGATGAAAAACTGTTTTTT
TRBV7-9	-	TRBJ2-3	TRBD2	CASSLARASGGGTDTQYF	TGTGCCAGCAGCTTAGCGCGGGCTAGCGGGGGGGGCACAGATACGCAGTATTTT
TRBV19	-	TRBJ1-2	TRBD1	CASSFGTGGDYGYTF	TGTGCCAGTAGTTTCGGAACAGGGGGCGACTATGGCTACACCTTC
TRBV6-5	-	TRBJ1-3	-	CASSYNRPSSGNTIYF	TGTGCCAGCAGTTACAACAGGCCCAGCTCTGGAAACACCATATATTTT
TRBV19	-	TRBJ1-4	-	CASSISATNEKLFF	TGTGCCAGTAGTATCAGTGCAACTAATGAAAAACTGTTTTTT
TRBV2	-	TRBJ1-2	TRBD1	CASSGAGGNYGYTF	TGTGCCAGCAGTGGGGCAGGGGGAAACTATGGCTACACCTTC
TRBV11-2	-	TRBJ2-3	TRBD2	CASSLPGLAQDTQYF	TGTGCCAGCAGCCTTCCGGGACTAGCACAAGATACGCAGTATTTT
TRBV3-1/TRBV3-2	once	TRBJ1-6	TRBD1	CASSLGGQGNSPLHF	TGTGCCAGCAGCCTCGGGGGACAGGGAAATTCACCCCTCCACTTT
TRBV7-2	-	TRBJ1-5	-	CASSLTGSPEQPQHF	TGTGCCAGCAGCTTAACAGGTAGCCCAGAACAGCCCCAGCATTTT
TRBV7-2	-	TRBJ2-1	TRBD2	CASSFPRTSGAYNEQFF	TGTGCCAGCAGCTTCCCCAGGACTAGCGGGGCATACAATGAGCAGTTCTTC
TRBV6-5	-	TRBJ2-7	-	CASSEGAYEQYF	TGTGCCAGCTCAGAGGGGGCCTACGAGCAGTACTTC
TRBV7-2	-	TRBJ2-7	TRBD1	CASSSLLGQGDAYEQYF	TGTGCCAGCAGCTCACTCCTTGGACAGGGGGACGCCTACGAGCAGTACTTC
TRBV2	-	TRBJ2-7	TRBD1	CARGQGYGDSYEQYF	TGTGCCAGAGGACAGGGGTATGGAGATTCCTACGAGCAGTACTTC
TRBV18	-	TRBJ1-3	-	CASHPLPENTIYF	TGTGCCAGCCACCCCCTACCTGAAAACACCATATATTTT
TRBV7-2	-	TRBJ2-7	TRBD1	CASSLFGTGASGEQYF	TGTGCCAGCAGCTTATTCGGGACAGGGGCCTCGGGCGAGCAGTACTTC
TRBV5-4	-	TRBJ1-2	TRBD1	CASSSYMTGVGDYGYTF	TGTGCCAGCAGTTCGTACATGACAGGGGTCGGGGACTATGGCTACACCTTC
TRBV7-2	-	TRBJ2-1	TRBD2	CASSPRTSGYNEQFF	TGTGCCAGCAGCCCCAGGACTAGCGGCTACAATGAGCAGTTCTTC
TRBV3-1/TRBV3-2	-	TRBJ2-3	TRBD2	CASSPRLAGGTDTQYF	TGTGCCAGCAGCCCTAGGCTGGCGGGGGGTACAGATACGCAGTATTTT
TRBV5-1	-	TRBJ2-5	-	CASSGVETQYF	TGCGCCAGCTCCGGGGTGGAGACCCAGTACTTC
TRBV30	-	TRBJ2-3	-	CAWVPSSTDTQYF	TGTGCCTGGGTTCCGTCTAGCACAGATACGCAGTATTTT
TRBV25-1	-	TRBJ1-4	-	CAIRNSYNEKLFF	TGTGCCATCAGAAACAGCTATAATGAAAAACTGTTTTTT
TRBV6-4	-	TRBJ1-2	TRBD1	CASSASTGDYGYTF	TGTGCCAGCAGCGCCTCGACAGGGGACTATGGCTACACCTTC
TRBV9	-	TRBJ1-2	TRBD1	CASSPTGPEGYTF	TGTGCCAGCAGCCCGACAGGGCCGGAGGGCTACACCTTC
TRBV6-2/TRBV6-3	-	TRBJ1-2	-	CASSVDRNYGYTF	TGTGCCAGCAGTGTAGACAGGAACTATGGCTACACCTTC
TRBV30	-	TRBJ1-2	TRBD1	CAWAIPGQGYYGYTF	TGTGCCTGGGCTATCCCGGGACAGGGCTACTATGGCTACACCTTC
TRBV7-2	-	TRBJ1-4	TRBD1	CASSPRTGITNEKLFF	TGTGCCAGCAGCCCCCGGACAGGGATTACTAATGAAAAACTGTTTTTT
TRBV5-4	-	TRBJ2-5	-	CASSLKGGQETQYF	TGTGCCAGCAGCTTGAAAGGCGGCCAAGAGACCCAGTACTTC
TRBV4-3	-	TRBJ1-2	TRBD1	CASKRDRVFDWGYTF	TGCGCCAGCAAGAGGGACAGGGTGTTTGATTGGGGCTACACCTTC
TRBV5-1	-	TRBJ1-2	-	CASRAGNYGYTF	TGCGCCTCCAGGGCAGGGAACTATGGCTACACCTTC
TRBV7-2	-	TRBJ2-3	-	CASSPRLGAAEHTQYF	TGTGCCAGCAGCCCTCGATTGGGGGCTGCCGAACATACGCAGTATTTT
TRBV12-5	-	TRBJ1-2	-	CASGLWPSLGRGDGYTF	TGTGCTAGTGGTTTGTGGCCTTCCCTTGGGAGGGGAGATGGCTACACCTTC
TRBV3-1/TRBV3-2	-	TRBJ1-6	-	CASSQDQGFSPLHF	TGTGCCAGCAGCCAAGACCAGGGGTTTTCACCCCTCCACTTT
TRBV27	-	TRBJ2-3	-	CASSYGSGLTDTQYF	TGTGCCAGCAGTTATGGATCGGGACTCACAGATACGCAGTATTTT
TRBV4-2	-	TRBJ2-4	TRBD2	CASSQVTSGGDKNIQYF	TGTGCCAGCAGCCAAGTGACTAGCGGGGGGGACAAAAACATTCAGTACTTC
TRBV5-5	-	TRBJ2-7	-	CASSLGLDRYEQYF	TGTGCCAGCAGCTTGGGCCTTGACAGGTACGAGCAGTACTTC
TRBV7-3	-	TRBJ2-3	-	CASSSDYPVRTDTQYF	TGTGCCAGCAGCTCGGACTACCCCGTGAGGACAGATACGCAGTATTTT
TRBV2	-	TRBJ2-7	-	CASVQERGTAYEQYF	TGTGCCAGCGTCCAGGAAAGGGGAACAGCCTACGAGCAGTACTTC
TRBV3-1/TRBV3-2	-	TRBJ2-3	-	CASSHYSGDLDTQYF	TGTGCCAGCAGCCACTACTCGGGGGACCTAGATACGCAGTATTTT
TRBV2	-	TRBJ1-1	-	CASSPEGVMNTEAFF	TGTGCCAGCAGTCCGGAAGGGGTCATGAACACTGAAGCTTTCTTT
TRBV19	-	TRBJ2-1	TRBD1	CASRQDRSSYNEQFF	TGTGCCAGTAGGCAGGACAGGAGCTCCTACAATGAGCAGTTCTTC
TRBV2	-	TRBJ1-6	-	CASTTDRIVRWSPLHF	TGTGCCAGCACCACCGACAGGATTGTTCGATGGTCACCCCTCCACTTT
TRBV7-6	-	TRBJ1-6	TRBD1	CASSLVAGGRSPLHF	TGTGCCAGCAGCTTAGTGGCAGGGGGCAGGTCACCCCTCCACTTT
TRBV5-4	once	TRBJ2-3	-	CASSLEGTGTDTQYF	TGTGCCAGCAGCTTGGAGGGCACGGGGACAGATACGCAGTATTTT
TRBV12-3/TRBV12-4	-	TRBJ1-2	-	CASTWGDYGYTF	TGTGCCAGCACTTGGGGGGACTATGGCTACACCTTC
TRBV3-1/TRBV3-2	-	TRBJ1-2	TRBD1	CASSVRQGVRSGYTF	TGTGCCAGCAGCGTCCGACAGGGGGTGAGGAGTGGCTACACCTTC